This T cell receptor beta chain was recorded in a study of blood T cell repertoires in COVID-19. Background on the study: In each case, the material was cDNA or gDNA derived from T cells, B-cell-depleted T cells, or PBMCs.

This CDR3 region has 17 residues. J gave up 4 bases and V 4 bases, and 9 bases lay outside the gene matches. Germline CDR1 SGHRS, CDR2 YFSETQ. In the original processing: Reference gene primer amplification gave estimated nucleated cell counts. Sequencing was performed with immunoSEQ multiplex PCR; in TCRdb, only in-frame clones are kept and a portion is missing. From that table come the V and J calls and clone size; the DNA was used to work out D and trimming. The sample records approximately 250,000 clones, around 82% being singletons. Sequenced sample: peripheral blood. This sequence was found in a human donor in a cohort sampled during active COVID-19. This rearrangement joins TRBV5-1 to TRBJ2-1; 12 nucleotides align to TRBD2. CDR3 amino acids: CASSILTSGGEYNEQFF. The CDR3 DNA follows: TGCGCCAGCAGCATCCTGACTAGCGGGGGCGAGTACAATGAGCAGTTCTTC.